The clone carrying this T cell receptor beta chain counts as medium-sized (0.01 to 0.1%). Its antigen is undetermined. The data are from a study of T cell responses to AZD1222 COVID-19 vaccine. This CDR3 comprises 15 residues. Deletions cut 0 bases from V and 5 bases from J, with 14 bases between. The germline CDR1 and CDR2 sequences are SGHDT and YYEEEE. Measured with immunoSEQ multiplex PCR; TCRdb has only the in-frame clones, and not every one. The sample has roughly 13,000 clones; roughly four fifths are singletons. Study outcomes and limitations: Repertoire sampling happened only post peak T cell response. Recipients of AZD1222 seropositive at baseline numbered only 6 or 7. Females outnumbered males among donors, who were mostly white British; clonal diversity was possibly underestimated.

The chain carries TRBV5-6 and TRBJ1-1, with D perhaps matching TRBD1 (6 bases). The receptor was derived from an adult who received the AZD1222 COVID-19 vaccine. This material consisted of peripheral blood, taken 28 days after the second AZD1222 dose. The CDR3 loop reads CASSLGGQIYTEAFF. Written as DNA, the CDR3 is TGTGCCAGCAGCTTGGGGGGACAAATTTATACTGAAGCTTTCTTT. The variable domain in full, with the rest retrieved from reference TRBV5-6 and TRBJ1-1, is DAGVTQSPTHLIKTRGQQVTLRCSPKSGHDTVSWYQQALGQGPQFIFQYYEEEERQRGNFPDRFSGHQFPNYSSELNVNALLLGDSALYLCASSLGGQIYTEAFFGQGTRLTVV.